One sample yielded the 25 T cell receptor beta chains listed below, sequenced in a study of response to subunit inactivated influenza vaccine. TCRdb independently ran MiXCR on the RT-PCR reads; one entry per CDR3 protein. The sample shows about 480,000 distinct CDR3 sequences, about 25% of them seen only once. The source material was CD4+ T cells sorted from PBMCs, sampled about 5 days after vaccination. The receptors stem from a man aged 50 or older who received an inactivated influenza vaccine.

The chain links TRBV5-1 to TRBJ2-2; D unclear. The length of the CDR3 is 16 residues. Trimming removed 3 bases at V and 2 bases at J, with 14 bases between. The germline V gene has CDR1 SGHRS and CDR2 YFSETQ. The CDR3 loop reads CASSSKMQINTGELFF. DNA of the CDR3: TGCGCCAGCAGCTCGAAGATGCAGATCAACACCGGGGAGCTGTTTTTT.

This clonotype was recorded a few times. The rearrangement joins TRBV5-1 to TRBJ2-2, with 10 bases lining up with TRBD1. The V and J ends lost 3 bases and 6 bases, in that order; junction bases with no gene match: 5. The CDR3 extends over 15 amino acids. Per germline, CDR1 SGHRS and CDR2 YFSETQ. This CDR3 reads CASSYDRGLAGELFF. The CDR3 DNA sequence: TGCGCCAGCAGCTACGACAGGGGGCTTGCCGGGGAGCTGTTTTTT.

The chain combines TRBV7-8 with TRBJ2-7, with 12 bases matching TRBD2. The trim removed 5 bases at V and 4 bases at J, leaving 15 bases unmatched. CDR3 length: 18 amino acids. Germline assignment: CDR1 SGHVS and CDR2 FQNEAQ. In DNA, the CDR3 is TGTGCCAGCAGCGTTCCAAGACTAGCGGGAGCCCATGGGTACGAGCAGTACTTC. Translating it yields CASSVPRLAGAHGYEQYF.

This chain links TRBV6-1 with TRBJ2-4, with D tentatively TRBD1 (6 bases). This CDR3 spans 15 amino acids. Per the germline V gene, CDR1 is MNHNS and CDR2 is SASEGT. V was clipped by 3 bases and J by 6 bases, with 15 bases between them. The CDR3 bases are TGTGCCAGCAGTGATGGGACACCGATCAGAAACATTCAGTACTTC. The encoded protein is CASSDGTPIRNIQYF.

At least ten counts were recorded for this clonotype. The chain is built from TRBV15 and TRBJ2-7; D unclear. CDR3 size: 12 residues. Trimming removed 0 bases from V and 6 bases from J, with 6 bases in between. Germline lookup yields CDR1 LNHNV and CDR2 YYDKDF (reference sequence). The CDR3 here is CATSRDLGEQYF. The CDR3 DNA follows: TGTGCCACCAGCAGAGATCTGGGCGAGCAGTACTTC.

This clonotype was counted between two and nine times. The chain recombines TRBV29-1 with TRBJ2-7, with TRBD2 as a possible D gene (5 bases). Trimming removed 1 base from V and 2 bases from J, with 15 bases in between. The CDR3 contains 15 residues. Germline lookup yields CDR1 SQVTM and CDR2 ANQGSEA. The CDR3 DNA sequence: TGCAGCGTTGAAGGGGCGTCGGGGTCGGCCTACGAGCAGTACTTC. Translating gives CSVEGASGSAYEQYF.

The chain is built from TRBV20-1 and TRBJ2-2, with a possible D match to TRBD2 (6 bases). The germline V gene has CDR1 DFQATT and CDR2 SNEGSKA (reference sequence). The CDR3 totals 15 residues. With 6 bases removed from V and 2 bases from J, the gap between germline ends came to 16 bases. Here the CDR3 DNA reads TGCAGTGCCTCCTTCGGGACTCTCAACACCGGGGAGCTGTTTTTT. Its translation is CSASFGTLNTGELFF.

The chain links TRBV20-1 to TRBJ1-1; D gene ambiguous. The V end lost 6 bases, the J end lost 1 base, and 12 bases lay between the germline ends. The CDR3 has 13 residues. CDR1 and CDR2 (germline): DFQATT, SNEGSKA (reference sequence). The DNA of the CDR3 is TGCAGTGCCAGACGGACTCGGAACACTGAAGCTTTCTTT. Its translation is CSARRTRNTEAFF.

The CDR3 protein is CASSLGQAASYNEQFF. CDR3 bases: TGTGCCAGCAGCTTGGGACAGGCTGCCTCCTACAATGAGCAGTTCTTC. The chain combines TRBV5-6 with TRBJ2-1, with a tentative D call TRBD1 (6 bases). The CDR3 runs to 16 residues. Looked up from germline, CDR1 is SGHDT and CDR2 is YYEEEE. Trimming removed 0 bases from V and 0 bases from J, with 10 bases in between.

This clonotype has a handful of counts. The CDR3 DNA follows: TGTGCCACCAGCAGACCCTATGGCAATCAGCCCCAGCATTTT. Amino acid sequence: CATSRPYGNQPQHF. The chain employs TRBV15 and TRBJ1-5; the D is unclear. The CDR3 covers 14 residues. Trimming stripped 2 bases from V and 2 bases from J, with 7 bases between. The germline CDR1 and CDR2 sequences are LNHNV and YYDKDF (reference sequence).

This clonotype was detected only a few times. This chain uses TRBV20-1 with TRBJ2-3; D gene ambiguous. Germline V gives CDR1 DFQATT, CDR2 SNEGSKA (reference sequence). This CDR3 is 11 amino acids long. V was trimmed by 3 bases and J by 6 bases, leaving 7 bases between them. CDR3 region: CSASKGDTQYF. CDR3 DNA: TGCAGTGCTAGTAAAGGGGATACGCAGTATTTT.

This clonotype was detected many times. This chain uses TRBV30 with TRBJ2-7; a possible D gene is TRBD2 (5 bases). Trimming cost V 4 bases and J 5 bases, with 15 bases left between them. CDR3 length equals 13 residues. Germline values: CDR1 GTSNPN, CDR2 SVGIG (reference sequence). CDR3 sequence (DNA): TGTGCCTGGAACGAACAGACGGGGAACGAGCAGTACTTC. Translated: CAWNEQTGNEQYF.

This clonotype appeared a few times. The rearrangement joins TRBV20-1 to TRBJ2-1; TRBD2 aligns across 14 bases. The CDR3 totals 15 residues. V lost 5 bases, J lost 5 bases, and 5 bases stayed unmatched. Germline values: CDR1 DFQATT, CDR2 SNEGSKA (reference sequence). The CDR3 region is CSAFWTSGGHNEQFF. In DNA, the CDR3 is TGCAGTGCTTTTTGGACTAGCGGGGGGCACAATGAGCAGTTCTTC.

This clonotype has more than one count but fewer than ten. The chain is built from TRBV30 and TRBJ1-2; D gene uncertain. In germline, CDR1 is GTSNPN, CDR2 SVGIG (reference sequence). The length of the CDR3 is 12 residues. The V gene lost 2 bases and the J gene lost 4 bases, with 8 bases spanning the gap. The CDR3 region is CAWSRQIYGYTF. CDR3 nucleotides: TGTGCCTGGAGTCGTCAGATCTATGGCTACACCTTC.

This chain links TRBV16 with TRBJ1-1, with TRBD1 matching over 11 bases. The CDR3 runs 15 residues. Trimming at V came to 4 bases and at J to 4 bases, leaving 5 bases not matched to a gene. Germline loops: CDR1 KGHSY, CDR2 FQNENV. CDR3 sequence reads: CASSRTGTGGTEAFF. CDR3 nucleotide sequence: TGTGCCAGCAGCCGGACCGGGACAGGGGGCACTGAAGCTTTCTTT.

The chain joins TRBV4-1 to TRBJ2-2; no clear D gene. Germline V CDR1 and CDR2: MGHRA, YSYEKL. This CDR3 is 13 amino acids long. The V end lost 1 base, the J end lost 5 bases, and 5 bases lay between the germline ends. Here the CDR3 DNA reads TGCGCCAGCAGCCAAGGACCGACCGGGGAGCTGTTTTTT. Its translation: CASSQGPTGELFF.

This sequence joins TRBV5-1 and TRBJ2-4; TRBD1 aligns across 10 bases. J lost 5 bases, V lost 4 bases, and 3 bases had no gene match. In germline, CDR1 is SGHRS, CDR2 YFSETQ. The CDR3 runs to 14 residues. The CDR3 spells CASSPGQGQNIQYF. CDR3 nucleotide sequence: TGCGCCAGCAGCCCGGGACAGGGGCAAAACATTCAGTACTTC.

The V and J genes are TRBV7-8 and TRBJ2-7; 9 bases are shared with TRBD2. CDR1 SGHVS and CDR2 FQNEAQ come from the germline V gene. The J segment lost 9 bases and the V segment lost 1 base, leaving 13 bases of the junction unmatched. CDR3 length: 16 amino acids. The CDR3 DNA reads as TGTGCCAGCAGCTTAGAAGGGGCTAGCGGGATGGGCCGGCAGTACTTC. It translates to CASSLEGASGMGRQYF.

This clonotype was detected only a few times. The chain carries TRBV20-1 and TRBJ1-5; a possible D gene is TRBD1 (6 bases). The CDR3 contains 13 residues. V was shortened by 4 bases and J by 4 bases, with 11 bases between the two germline ends. CDR1 DFQATT and CDR2 SNEGSKA come from the germline V gene (reference sequence). The CDR3 DNA is TGCAGTGCTATAAGGGGGGGAAATCAGCCCCAGCATTTT. The encoded protein is CSAIRGGNQPQHF.

There are a few counts of this clonotype. The chain couples TRBV7-9 to TRBJ2-3, with 13 bases identical to TRBD2. Germline assignment: CDR1 SEHNR and CDR2 FQNEAQ (reference sequence). V trimming: 5 bases; J trimming: 4 bases; junction bases outside the gene matches: 9. The CDR3 is made up of 17 amino acids. CDR3 in amino acids: CASSLPGLAGSPDTQYF. The CDR3 nucleotides read TGTGCCAGCAGCCTCCCGGGACTAGCGGGGTCCCCAGATACGCAGTATTTT.

V is TRBV7-9 and J is TRBJ2-7; D gene uncertain. The CDR3 totals 16 residues. Germline V lookup: CDR1 SEHNR, CDR2 FQNEAQ (reference sequence). Trimming stripped 1 base from V and 5 bases from J, with 18 bases between. Written as DNA, the CDR3 is TGTGCCAGCAGCTTAGGAGTTCGGGTTCTTTCCCACGAGCAGTACTTC. Its translation: CASSLGVRVLSHEQYF.

The V call is TRBV12-3 or TRBV12-4, the J call TRBJ2-4; D ambiguous. The V gene lost 0 bases and the J gene lost 0 bases, with 12 bases spanning the gap. This CDR3 contains 17 residues. CDR3: CASSLATATLAKNIQYF. The DNA for the CDR3 is TGTGCCAGCAGTTTAGCCACGGCTACTCTAGCCAAAAACATTCAGTACTTC.

This clonotype was recorded only once. The chain links TRBV24-1 to TRBJ2-3; D is possibly TRBD2 (6 bases). The CDR3 has 13 residues. CDR1 and CDR2 from the germline V gene are KGHDR and SFDVKD. The ends were cut back, 7 bases at V and 2 bases at J, with 9 bases in the middle. The CDR3 sequence is CATRGGNTDTQYF. CDR3 in DNA: TGTGCCACCAGGGGGGGAAACACAGATACGCAGTATTTT.

V gene TRBV6-6 combines with J gene TRBJ2-1; D gene uncertain. V was clipped by 5 bases and J by 7 bases, with 9 bases between them. The CDR3 totals 12 residues. CDR1 is MNHNY, CDR2 SVGAGI, per germline (reference sequence). The CDR3 DNA follows: TGTGCCAGCAGTCCAGTACGTAATGAGCAGTTCTTC. Its translation is CASSPVRNEQFF.

This sequence joins TRBV20-1 and TRBJ2-1; D unclear. The ends were cut back, 6 bases at V and 0 bases at J, with 9 bases in the middle. CDR3 size: 13 residues. Germline V gene sequence: CDR1 DFQATT, CDR2 SNEGSKA (reference sequence). In nucleotides, the CDR3 is TGCAGTGCCCAGGTTAGCTCCTACAATGAGCAGTTCTTC. Residues: CSAQVSSYNEQFF.